This TCR beta chain is from a study of blood T cell repertoires in COVID-19. In the original processing: Estimation of nucleated cell counts relied on the amplification of reference gene primers. Profiled with immunoSEQ multiplex PCR; TCRdb holds only in-frame clones, not every one. V and J calls and clone size are copied from that table; D and trimming were computed from the DNA. The sample records over 110,000 clones, over 75% being singletons. V was cut by 3 bases and J by 3 bases, with 9 bases left in between. The CDR3 consists of 13 residues. Per germline, CDR1 SGDLS and CDR2 YYNGEE. Input material: peripheral blood. This receptor was taken from a woman aged 45 to 65 with acute or convalescent COVID-19. This chain uses TRBV9 with TRBJ1-1, with D unclear. The CDR3 reads CASSARSDTEAFF. CDR3 in DNA: TGTGCCAGCAGCGCCCGGTCGGACACTGAAGCTTTCTTT.